This paragraph covers one T cell receptor (beta chain) sequence. Assay used: immunoSEQ multiplex PCR; TCRdb lists only in-frame clones, some missing. The sample has tens of thousands of clones, more than 70% seen once. The source of the sample is a study of identifying expanded T cells in peripheral blood. The CDR3 covers 15 residues. Germline lookup yields CDR1 LGHNA and CDR2 YNFKEQ. V trimming: 3 bases; J trimming: 8 bases; junction bases outside the gene matches: 10. The sequence was collected from a person aged 18 to 70 in good health. This chain uses TRBV4-2 with TRBJ2-1, with TRBD2 matching over 7 bases. The sample was blood. CDR3 amino acids: CASSHRSGEGHEQFF. The CDR3 DNA follows: TGTGCCAGCAGCCACCGAAGCGGGGAAGGCCATGAGCAGTTCTTC.